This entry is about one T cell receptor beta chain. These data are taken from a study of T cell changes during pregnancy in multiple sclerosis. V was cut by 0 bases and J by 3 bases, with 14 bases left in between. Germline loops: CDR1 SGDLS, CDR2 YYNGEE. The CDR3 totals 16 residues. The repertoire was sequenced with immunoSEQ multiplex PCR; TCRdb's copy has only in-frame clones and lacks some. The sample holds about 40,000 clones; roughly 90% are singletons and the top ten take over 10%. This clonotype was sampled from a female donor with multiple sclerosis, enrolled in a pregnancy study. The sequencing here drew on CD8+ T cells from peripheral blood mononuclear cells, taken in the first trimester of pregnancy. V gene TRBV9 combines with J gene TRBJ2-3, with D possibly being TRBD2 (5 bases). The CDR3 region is CASSVEGLADTDTQYF. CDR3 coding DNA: TGTGCCAGCAGCGTAGAAGGTCTAGCTGATACAGATACGCAGTATTTT.